The entry below describes one T cell receptor beta chain. Covering alpha and beta chains, TRAV- and TRBV-specific primers were used for the first-strand cDNA. Amplification of TCRs used a constant-region primer and V-primer adapter for 20 PCR cycles. Isolated mRNA was amplified by in vitro transcription. TCRdb redid the calling of the reads with MiXCR, one entry per CDR3 protein. The repertoire has roughly 7,300 distinct CDR3 sequences, roughly 88% of them found once; the top ten carry about 6.5%. The data were taken from a study of low-dose radiotherapy and immunotherapy resistance in tumors. Looking at the study overall: Cohort 1 patients were irradiated with 0.5 Gy fractions every 2 weeks to 6.5 Gy total. Cohort 2 received 1 Gy per fraction every two weeks, totaling 13 Gy over 26 weeks.

The receptor was isolated from a human donor with advanced metastatic prostate, ovarian, gallbladder or colorectal cancer (not recorded which). This table probably holds off-target reads from a library built for another chain.

The DNA for the CDR3 is TGTGCCAGCAGCCAAGATAGGACTAGCCCTACAGATACGCAGTATTTT. This sequence encodes CASSQDRTSPTDTQYF. The rearrangement joins TRBV14 to TRBJ2-3; 8 bases agree with TRBD2. The CDR3 totals 16 residues. Trimming removed 0 bases from V and 3 bases from J; junction bases left unmatched: 5. Germline V gives CDR1 SGHDN, CDR2 FVKESK.